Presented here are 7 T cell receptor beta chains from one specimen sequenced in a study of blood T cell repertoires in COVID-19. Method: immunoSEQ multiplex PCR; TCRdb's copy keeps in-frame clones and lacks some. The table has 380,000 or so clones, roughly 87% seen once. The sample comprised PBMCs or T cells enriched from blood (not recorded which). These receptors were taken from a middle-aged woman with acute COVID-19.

The CDR3 reads CASSPGASGGKETQYF. CDR3 bases: TGCGCCAGCAGCCCGGGGGCTAGCGGGGGGAAAGAGACCCAGTACTTC. The genes are TRBV5-1 and TRBJ2-5, with 11 bases identical to TRBD2. Germline V lookup: CDR1 SGHRS, CDR2 YFSETQ. V shed 4 bases, J shed 3 bases, and the junction held 8 bases outside the gene matches. The CDR3 length is 16 residues.

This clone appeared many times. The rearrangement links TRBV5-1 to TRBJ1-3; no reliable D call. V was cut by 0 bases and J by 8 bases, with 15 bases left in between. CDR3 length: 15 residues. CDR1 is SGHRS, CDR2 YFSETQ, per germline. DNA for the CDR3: TGCGCCAGCAGCTTGGCAGGCGGACGCGGGGACACCATATATTTT. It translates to CASSLAGGRGDTIYF.

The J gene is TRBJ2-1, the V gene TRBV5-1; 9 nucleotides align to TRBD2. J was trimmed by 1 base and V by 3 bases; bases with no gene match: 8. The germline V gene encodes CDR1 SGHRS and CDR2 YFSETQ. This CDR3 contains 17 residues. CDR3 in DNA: TGCGCCAGCAGCTATTTTAGCGGGGGAATTTCCTACAATGAGCAGTTCTTC. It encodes CASSYFSGGISYNEQFF.

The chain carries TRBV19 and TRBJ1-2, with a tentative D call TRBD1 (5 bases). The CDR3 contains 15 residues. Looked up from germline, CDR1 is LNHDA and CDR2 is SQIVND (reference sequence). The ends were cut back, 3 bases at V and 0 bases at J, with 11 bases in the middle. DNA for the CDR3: TGTGCCAGTAGTATGATAGGGGTCGCTAACTATGGCTACACCTTC. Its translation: CASSMIGVANYGYTF.

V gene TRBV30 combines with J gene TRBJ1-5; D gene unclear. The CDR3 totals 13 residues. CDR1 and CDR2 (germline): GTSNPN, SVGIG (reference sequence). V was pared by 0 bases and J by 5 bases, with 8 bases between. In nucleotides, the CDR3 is TGTGCCTGGAGTGTAACCGCGGATCAGCCCCAGCATTTT. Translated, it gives CAWSVTADQPQHF.

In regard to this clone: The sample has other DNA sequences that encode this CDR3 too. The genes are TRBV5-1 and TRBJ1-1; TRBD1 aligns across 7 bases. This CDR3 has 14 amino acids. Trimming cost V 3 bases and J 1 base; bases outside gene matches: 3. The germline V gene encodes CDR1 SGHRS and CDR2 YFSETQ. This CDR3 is CASSSGQENTEAFF. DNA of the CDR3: TGCGCCAGCAGCTCTGGACAGGAGAACACTGAAGCTTTCTTT.

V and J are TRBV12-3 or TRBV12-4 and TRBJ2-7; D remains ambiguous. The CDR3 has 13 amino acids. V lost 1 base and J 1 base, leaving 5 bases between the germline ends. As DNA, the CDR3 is TGTGCCAGCAGTTTAGAGCTTTCCTACGAGCAGTACTTC. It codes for CASSLELSYEQYF.